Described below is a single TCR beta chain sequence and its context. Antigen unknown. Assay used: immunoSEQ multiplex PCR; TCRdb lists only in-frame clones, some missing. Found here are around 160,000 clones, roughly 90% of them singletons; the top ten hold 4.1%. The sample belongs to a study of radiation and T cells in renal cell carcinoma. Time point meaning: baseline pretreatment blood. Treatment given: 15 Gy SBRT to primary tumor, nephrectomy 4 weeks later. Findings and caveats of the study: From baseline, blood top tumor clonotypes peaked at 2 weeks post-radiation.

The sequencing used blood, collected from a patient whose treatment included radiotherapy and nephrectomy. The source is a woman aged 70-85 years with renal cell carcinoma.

In DNA, the CDR3 is TGTGCCAGCAGCTTGAGGACAGGGGGCCCGGGCACCGGGGAGCTGTTTTTT. Its protein product is CASSLRTGGPGTGELFF. The chain carries TRBV5-4 and TRBJ2-2, with 11 bases that match TRBD1. Per the germline V gene, CDR1 is SGHNT and CDR2 is YYREEE (reference sequence). Trimming took 1 base from V and 4 from J; bases not matched to a gene: 6. CDR3 length equals 17 residues.